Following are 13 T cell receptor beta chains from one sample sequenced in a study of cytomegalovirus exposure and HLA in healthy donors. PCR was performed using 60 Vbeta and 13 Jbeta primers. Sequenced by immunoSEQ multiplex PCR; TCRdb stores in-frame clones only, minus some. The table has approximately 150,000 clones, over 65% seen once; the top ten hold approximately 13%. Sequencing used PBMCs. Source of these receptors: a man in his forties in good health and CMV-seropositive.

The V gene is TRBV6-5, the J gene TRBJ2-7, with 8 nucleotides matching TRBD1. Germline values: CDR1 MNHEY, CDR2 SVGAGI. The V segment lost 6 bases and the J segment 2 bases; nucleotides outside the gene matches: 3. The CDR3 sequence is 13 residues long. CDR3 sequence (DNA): TGTGCCAGCAGGGACAGGGTGGCCTACGAGCAGTACTTC. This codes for CASRDRVAYEQYF.

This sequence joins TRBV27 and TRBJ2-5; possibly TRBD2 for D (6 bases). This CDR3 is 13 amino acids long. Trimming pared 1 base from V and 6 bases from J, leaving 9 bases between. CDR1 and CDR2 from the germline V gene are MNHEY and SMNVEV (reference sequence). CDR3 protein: CASSLWGEKTQYF. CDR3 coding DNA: TGTGCCAGCAGTTTATGGGGGGAGAAGACCCAGTACTTC.

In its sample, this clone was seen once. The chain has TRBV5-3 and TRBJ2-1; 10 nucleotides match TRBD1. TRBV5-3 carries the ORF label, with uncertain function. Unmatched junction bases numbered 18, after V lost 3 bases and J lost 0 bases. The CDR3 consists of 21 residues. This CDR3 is CARSSGTGVVRVRSSYNEQFF. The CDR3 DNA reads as TGTGCCAGAAGCTCCGGGACAGGGGTCGTAAGGGTAAGGAGCTCCTACAATGAGCAGTTCTTC.

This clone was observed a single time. The CDR3 sequence is CASSPTGGQVEQYF. CDR3 DNA: TGTGCCAGCAGCCCGACAGGGGGCCAGGTTGAACAGTACTTC. The gene calls are TRBV11-2 and TRBJ2-7; 10 bases line up with TRBD1. Germline values: CDR1 SGHAT, CDR2 FQNNGV. This CDR3 has 14 amino acids. V gave up 5 bases and J gave up 10 bases; unmatched junction bases: 11.

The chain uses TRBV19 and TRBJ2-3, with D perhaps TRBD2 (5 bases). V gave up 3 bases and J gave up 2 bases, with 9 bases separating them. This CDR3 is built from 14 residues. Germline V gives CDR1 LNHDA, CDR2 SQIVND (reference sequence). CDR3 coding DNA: TGTGCCAGTAGTATTGAAGGACTCACAGATACGCAGTATTTT. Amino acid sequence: CASSIEGLTDTQYF.

The CDR3 bases are TGTGCCAGCAGTCGAGACAGGAACTATGGCTACACCTTC. Protein: CASSRDRNYGYTF. The chain has TRBV6-4 and TRBJ1-2; perhaps TRBD1 as D (6 bases). The CDR3 has 13 residues. V was cut by 5 bases and J by 2 bases, with 9 bases left in between. Germline lookup yields CDR1 MRHNA and CDR2 SNTAGT.

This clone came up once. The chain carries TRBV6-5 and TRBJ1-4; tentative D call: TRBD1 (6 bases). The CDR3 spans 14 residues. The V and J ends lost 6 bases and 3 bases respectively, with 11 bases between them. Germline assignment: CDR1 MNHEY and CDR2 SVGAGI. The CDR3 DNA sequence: TGTGCCAGCAGACGCCAGGGGTCTAATGAAAAACTGTTTTTT. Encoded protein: CASRRQGSNEKLFF.

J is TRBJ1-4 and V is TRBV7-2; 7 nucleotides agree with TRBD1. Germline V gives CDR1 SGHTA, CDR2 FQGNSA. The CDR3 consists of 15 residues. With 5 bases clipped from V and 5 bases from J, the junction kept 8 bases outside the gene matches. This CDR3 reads CASSSRGQRNEKLFF. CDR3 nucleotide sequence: TGTGCCAGCAGCAGCCGGGGACAGAGAAATGAAAAACTGTTTTTT.

CDR3 DNA sequence: TGCAGCGTTGGGACTAGGCTTTCCTACGAGCAGTACTTC. Encoded protein: CSVGTRLSYEQYF. This chain joins TRBV29-1 and TRBJ2-7; 7 bases align to TRBD2. The germline gives CDR1 SQVTM, CDR2 ANQGSEA. J lost 1 base, V lost 4 bases, and 4 bases had no gene match. This CDR3 has 13 amino acids.

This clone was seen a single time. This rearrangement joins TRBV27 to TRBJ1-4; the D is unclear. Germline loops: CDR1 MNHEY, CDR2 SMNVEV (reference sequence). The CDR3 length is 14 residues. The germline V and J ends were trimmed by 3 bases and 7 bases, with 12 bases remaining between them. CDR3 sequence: CASSLMPRSEKLFF. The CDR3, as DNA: TGTGCCAGCAGTTTGATGCCAAGGAGTGAAAAACTGTTTTTT. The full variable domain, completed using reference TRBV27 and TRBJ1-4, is EAQVTQNPRYLITVTGKKLTVTCSQNMNHEYMSWYRQDPGLGLRQIYYSMNVEVTDKGDVPEGYKVSRKEKRNFPLILESPSPNQTSLYFCASSLMPRSEKLFFGSGTQLSVL.

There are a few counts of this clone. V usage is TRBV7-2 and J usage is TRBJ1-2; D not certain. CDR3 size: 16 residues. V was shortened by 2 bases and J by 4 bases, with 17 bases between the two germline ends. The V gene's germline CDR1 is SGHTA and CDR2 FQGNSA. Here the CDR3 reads CASSLTPNAEIYGYTF. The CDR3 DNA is TGTGCCAGCAGCTTAACCCCGAACGCGGAAATCTATGGCTACACCTTC.

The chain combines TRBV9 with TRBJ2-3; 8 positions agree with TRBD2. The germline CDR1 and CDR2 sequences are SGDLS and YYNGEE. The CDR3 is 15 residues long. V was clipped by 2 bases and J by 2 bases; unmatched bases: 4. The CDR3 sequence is CASSVISGITDTQYF. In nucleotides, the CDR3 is TGTGCCAGCAGCGTTATTAGCGGGATCACAGATACGCAGTATTTT.

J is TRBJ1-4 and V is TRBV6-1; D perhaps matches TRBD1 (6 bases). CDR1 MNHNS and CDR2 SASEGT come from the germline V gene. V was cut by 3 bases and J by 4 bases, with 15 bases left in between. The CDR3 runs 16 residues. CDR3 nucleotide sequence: TGTGCCAGCAGTGATCGGGGGGCGCGTCATAATGAAAAACTGTTTTTT. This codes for CASSDRGARHNEKLFF.